This note documents a single T cell receptor (beta chain) sequence. The data stem from a study of blood T cell repertoires in COVID-19. The CDR3 contains 18 residues. Profiled with immunoSEQ multiplex PCR; TCRdb holds only in-frame clones, not every one. This table has 100,000 to 150,000 clones, approximately 90% appearing once. The sequencing sample was made of peripheral blood. V and J are TRBV21-1 and TRBJ2-2; the D call of TRBD2 is as the table states it, not checked on the DNA. TRBV21-1 is noted as a pseudogene. The source is a man aged 50 to 60 with COVID-19, enrolled during active disease. DNA for the CDR3: TGTGCCAGCAGACGATTGGGACTAGCGGGATCGGACACCGGGGAGCTGTTTTTT. Residues: CASRRLGLAGSDTGELFF.